This entry lists 2 T cell receptor beta chains sequenced from one sample in a study of PD-1 blockade in classical Hodgkin lymphoma. Data came from immunoSEQ multiplex PCR; TCRdb stores just in-frame clones and leaves some out. Here the sample spans 13,000 or so clones, around 80% being singletons. The time point was: cycle 4 day 1 (C4D1), after around six weeks of nivolumab. Exposure to brentuximab vedotin varied, and each patient had relapsed following autologous stem cell transplantation. The sample was peripheral blood mononuclear cells (PBMCs), taken before the fourth cycle of nivolumab. Receptor source: a human donor with classical Hodgkin lymphoma.

The chain recombines TRBV7-6 with TRBJ1-3; D is undetermined. The CDR3 runs 15 residues. V gave up 8 bases and J gave up 0 bases, with 14 bases separating them. Looked up from germline, CDR1 is SGHVS and CDR2 is FNYEAQ. The CDR3 here is CASSTPRNSGNTIYF. The CDR3 DNA is TGTGCCAGCTCTACCCCCCGGAACTCTGGAAACACCATATATTTT. Based on the CDR3 plus reference TRBV7-6 and TRBJ1-3, the full variable domain is GAGVSQSPRYKVTKRGQDVALRCDPISGHVSLYWYRQALGQGPEFLTYFNYEAQQDKSGLPNDRFSAERPEGSISTLTIQRTEQRDSAMYRCASSTPRNSGNTIYFGEGSWLTVV.

The chain recombines TRBV5-4 with TRBJ2-5, with D perhaps matching TRBD2 (6 bases). The CDR3 contains 14 residues. Germline V lookup: CDR1 SGHNT, CDR2 YYREEE (reference sequence). V lost 0 bases and J 5 bases, leaving 11 bases between the germline ends. CDR3 sequence reads: CASSLEAGRETQYF. The CDR3, as DNA: TGTGCCAGCAGCTTGGAGGCGGGAAGGGAGACCCAGTACTTC. The complete variable domain, with remaining parts taken from reference TRBV5-4 and TRBJ2-5, reads ETGVTQSPTHLIKTRGQQVTLRCSSQSGHNTVSWYQQALGQGPQFIFQYYREEENGRGNFPPRFSGLQFPNYSSELNVNALELDDSALYLCASSLEAGRETQYFGPGTRLLVL.